This TCR beta chain was found in a study of T cell responses to AZD1222 COVID-19 vaccine. Study-wide background: Recipients boosted at about 4 weeks or about 12 weeks are pooled.

Whole-study findings and limits: Increased Spike-specific TCR breadth and depth were observed after two AZD1222 doses. A reported finding is that nearly half of spike-specific TCRs target unmutated variant regions. Donors were chiefly white British, with a greater number of females, and clonal diversity was perhaps underestimated.

Produced via immunoSEQ multiplex PCR; TCRdb's table is partial and in-frame only. The table has approximately 130,000 clones, more than 85% seen once. J lost 6 bases, V lost 1 base, and 9 bases had no gene match. Germline V gives CDR1 KGHSH, CDR2 LQKENI. CDR3 length: 17 residues. As to this clone: Its antigen is not identified.

Sequencing used peripheral blood, obtained on day 0 of AZD1222 vaccination. This TCR was sampled from an adult in good health. The chain is built from TRBV18 and TRBJ1-6; 7 bases are shared with TRBD1. In DNA, the CDR3 is TGTGCCAGCTCACCACTAGATGTCAGGGGGACTAATTCACCCCTCCACTTT. The encoded protein is CASSPLDVRGTNSPLHF.